The 17 T cell receptor beta chains listed next were all sequenced from one sample in a study of blood T cell repertoires in COVID-19 (dated by TCRdb to the early 2020s). The method was the immunoSEQ multiplex PCR assay. TCRdb's version of the immuneACCESS table is confined to in-frame rearrangements and falls short of the full clone set. An unresolved V gene accounts for under half of the shortfall where checked; the remainder is of unknown origin. Counted in this sample were approximately 59,000 clones; 81% of them appeared once. The top ten clones comprise around 16% of the sample. The sequencing input was peripheral blood. Receptor source: an elderly man with acute or convalescent COVID-19.

V usage is TRBV4-1 and J usage is TRBJ1-3; 7 nucleotides agree with TRBD1. Germline lookup yields CDR1 MGHRA and CDR2 YSYEKL. The junction had 8 bases not matched to a gene; V was cut back by 4 bases and J by 2 bases. CDR3 size: 16 residues. The CDR3: CASSRMGTVAGNTIYF. DNA of the CDR3: TGCGCCAGCAGCCGCATGGGGACAGTTGCTGGAAACACCATATATTTT.

The chain employs TRBV29-1 and TRBJ2-6; tentatively, D is TRBD2 (5 bases). Germline CDR1 SQVTM, CDR2 ANQGSEA. V gave up 4 bases and J gave up 3 bases, with 7 bases separating them. The CDR3 contains 13 residues. CDR3 bases: TGCAGCGTTGGCCGGGATGGGGCCAACGTCCTGACTTTC. Translating it yields CSVGRDGANVLTF.

The chain carries TRBV7-8 and TRBJ2-3; D perhaps matches TRBD1 (6 bases). The CDR3 loop spans 12 amino acids. Germline V gives CDR1 SGHVS, CDR2 FQNEAQ. V was clipped by 4 bases and J by 6 bases, with 8 bases between them. CDR3 DNA sequence: TGTGCCAGCAGCTCCGACAGGGATACGCAGTATTTT. It translates to CASSSDRDTQYF.

The genes are TRBV11-3 and TRBJ2-2, with 8 bases identical to TRBD2. The CDR3 consists of 15 residues. Germline trimming cut 3 bases from V and 7 bases from J; bases unmatched to any gene: 7. Germline CDR1 SGHNT, CDR2 YENEEA. The CDR3 spells CASSFGGGRGGELFF. In DNA, the CDR3 is TGTGCCAGCAGCTTTGGCGGGGGGCGAGGCGGGGAGCTGTTTTTT.

V gene TRBV3-1 (or the pseudogene TRBV3-2) combines with J gene TRBJ2-5, with D perhaps matching TRBD2 (7 bases). The V end was cut by 0 bases, the J end by 3 bases, with 14 bases between. Germline-derived CDR1 and CDR2 are LGHDT and YNNKEL (reference sequence). The CDR3 is made up of 16 amino acids. CDR3 sequence: CASSQDGEGGEETQYF. CDR3 in DNA: TGTGCCAGCAGCCAAGACGGAGAGGGGGGGGAAGAGACCCAGTACTTC.

This clone was recorded only once. J is TRBJ2-1 and V is TRBV18; 9 bases line up with TRBD1. V lost 5 bases, J lost 6 bases, and 5 bases stayed unmatched. Per the germline V gene, CDR1 is KGHSH and CDR2 is LQKENI. This CDR3 region has 14 residues. CDR3 protein: CASSIRQGGNEQFF. CDR3 DNA sequence: TGTGCCAGCTCAATCAGACAGGGGGGCAATGAGCAGTTCTTC.

As for this clone: This specimen includes other DNA sequences encoding the same CDR3. This chain uses TRBV15 with TRBJ2-7; perhaps TRBD2 as D (5 bases). The CDR3 loop spans 13 amino acids. The V gene lost 0 bases and the J gene lost 4 bases, with 7 bases spanning the gap. Germline V gene data show CDR1 as LNHNV and CDR2 as YYDKDF (reference sequence). The CDR3 DNA follows: TGTGCCACCAGCAGAGACGAGGGTTACGAGCAGTACTTC. Its protein is CATSRDEGYEQYF.

This chain connects TRBV4-2 to TRBJ1-4; D perhaps matches TRBD1 (6 bases). Looked up from germline, CDR1 is LGHNA and CDR2 is YNFKEQ. The CDR3 loop spans 19 amino acids. Trimming cost V 2 bases and J 1 base, with 20 bases left between them. CDR3 amino acids: CASSQTGRAGGITNEKLFF. Here the CDR3 DNA reads TGTGCCAGCAGCCAAACTGGTCGGGCTGGGGGCATAACTAATGAAAAACTGTTTTTT.

The rearrangement joins TRBV9 to TRBJ2-1; the D is unclear. The germline gives CDR1 SGDLS, CDR2 YYNGEE. The CDR3 spans 18 residues. Trimming removed 0 bases at V and 0 bases at J, with 16 bases between. For the CDR3, the DNA is TGTGCCAGCAGCGTAGTCCCCTTAGTAGCCTTCTCCTACAATGAGCAGTTCTTC. Encoded protein: CASSVVPLVAFSYNEQFF.

This clone appeared a few times. V is TRBV7-2 and J is TRBJ2-7, with D hard to call. The length of the CDR3 is 14 residues. Germline CDR1 reads SGHTA; CDR2 reads FQGNSA. V was shortened by 5 bases and J by 3 bases, with 14 bases between the two germline ends. CDR3 region: CASSETTGLYEQYF. CDR3 coding DNA: TGTGCCAGCAGCGAAACAACTGGGCTCTACGAGCAGTACTTC.

The genes are TRBV6-6 and TRBJ2-7; D is perhaps TRBD1 (5 bases). With 2 bases removed from V and 7 bases from J, the gap between germline ends came to 9 bases. The germline V gene has CDR1 MNHNY and CDR2 SVGAGI (reference sequence). This CDR3 has 12 residues. CDR3 sequence: CASSYPGQEQYF. The DNA for the CDR3 is TGTGCCAGCAGTTACCCAGGGCAAGAGCAGTACTTC.

The V and J genes are TRBV14 and TRBJ1-1; D is perhaps TRBD1 (6 bases). This CDR3 region has 16 residues. V was pared by 4 bases and J by 7 bases, with 22 bases between. Per germline, CDR1 SGHDN and CDR2 FVKESK. The CDR3 DNA reads as TGTGCCAGCAGCCTAAGTGGGACACGGCCAATAAATGAAGCTTTCTTT. Translating it yields CASSLSGTRPINEAFF.

The CDR3 spells CASNRGGPTGELFF. For the CDR3, the DNA is TGTGCCAGCAATCGGGGAGGACCCACCGGGGAGCTGTTTTTT. V is TRBV6-5 and J is TRBJ2-2, with D tentatively TRBD2 (6 bases). The length of the CDR3 is 14 residues. The germline V and J ends were trimmed by 7 bases and 4 bases, with 13 bases remaining between them. Per the germline V gene, CDR1 is MNHEY and CDR2 is SVGAGI.

V and J are TRBV4-1 and TRBJ2-5; possible D gene TRBD2, 5 bases. Germline values: CDR1 MGHRA, CDR2 YSYEKL. The CDR3 is 15 amino acids. The V and J ends lost 4 bases and 4 bases respectively, with 16 bases between them. As DNA, the CDR3 is TGCGCCAGCAGCCCCATTCCCGGCGGGCGAGAGACCCAGTACTTC. This translates into CASSPIPGGRETQYF.

The chain joins TRBV10-3 to TRBJ2-1, with TRBD2 matching 12 bases. This CDR3 has 16 amino acids. Losses at the gene ends were 3 bases for V and 6 bases for J; bases not matched to a gene: 6. Germline assignment: CDR1 ENHRY and CDR2 SYGVKD. The DNA of the CDR3 is TGTGCCATCAGTGAATCCGGGACTAGCGGGCGCAATGAGCAGTTCTTC. Encoded protein: CAISESGTSGRNEQFF.

This clone was seen just once. The chain links TRBV5-1 to TRBJ1-2, with 9 nucleotides matching TRBD1. The V gene end was trimmed by 4 bases and the J gene end by 9 bases; junction bases not matched to a gene: 4. The CDR3 length is 12 residues. Germline lookup yields CDR1 SGHRS and CDR2 YFSETQ. CDR3 bases: TGCGCCAGCAGCAAGGACAGGGGAAGCTACACCTTC. This encodes CASSKDRGSYTF.

This CDR3 reads CASSLPAGGETQYF. In DNA form, the CDR3 reads TGTGCCAGCAGCCTCCCAGCGGGAGGGGAGACCCAGTACTTC. V is TRBV28 and J is TRBJ2-5; 10 bases fit TRBD2. Germline lookup yields CDR1 MDHEN and CDR2 SYDVKM. The CDR3 extends over 14 amino acids. After removal of 6 bases from V and 5 bases from J, the junction contained 6 bases not matched to a gene.